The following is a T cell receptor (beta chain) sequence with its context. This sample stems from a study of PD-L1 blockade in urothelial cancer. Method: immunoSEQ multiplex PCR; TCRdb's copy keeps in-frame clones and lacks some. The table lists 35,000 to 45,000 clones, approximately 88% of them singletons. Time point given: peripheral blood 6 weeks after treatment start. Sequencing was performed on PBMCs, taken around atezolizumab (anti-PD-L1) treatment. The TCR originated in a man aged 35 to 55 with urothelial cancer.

DNA for the CDR3: TGTGCCTGGAAGTGGCAGTTCTCCTACGAGCAGTACTTC. It encodes CAWKWQFSYEQYF. The gene calls are TRBV30 and TRBJ2-7; D is undetermined. Trimming left V 4 bases short and J 0 bases short, with 10 bases between. This CDR3 has 13 amino acids. The V gene's germline CDR1 is GTSNPN and CDR2 SVGIG (reference sequence).